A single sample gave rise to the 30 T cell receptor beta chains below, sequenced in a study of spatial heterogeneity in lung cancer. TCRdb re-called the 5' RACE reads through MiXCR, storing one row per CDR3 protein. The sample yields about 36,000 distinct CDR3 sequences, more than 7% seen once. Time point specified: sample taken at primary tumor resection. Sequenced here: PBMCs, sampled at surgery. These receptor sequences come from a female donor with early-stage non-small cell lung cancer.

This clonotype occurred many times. CDR3 DNA sequence: TGCGCCAGCAACGAGCCTGGCCAAGAGACCCAGTACTTC. Translation gives CASNEPGQETQYF. V usage is TRBV5-1 and J usage is TRBJ2-5; the D is unclear. V was cut by 6 bases and J by 1 base, with 10 bases left in between. This CDR3 is 13 amino acids long. In germline, CDR1 is SGHRS, CDR2 YFSETQ.

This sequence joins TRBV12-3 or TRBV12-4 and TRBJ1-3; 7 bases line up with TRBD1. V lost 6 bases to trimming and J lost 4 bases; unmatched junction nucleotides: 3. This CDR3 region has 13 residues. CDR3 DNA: TGTGCCAGCAGCCGGGACAGAGGAAACACCATATATTTT. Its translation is CASSRDRGNTIYF.

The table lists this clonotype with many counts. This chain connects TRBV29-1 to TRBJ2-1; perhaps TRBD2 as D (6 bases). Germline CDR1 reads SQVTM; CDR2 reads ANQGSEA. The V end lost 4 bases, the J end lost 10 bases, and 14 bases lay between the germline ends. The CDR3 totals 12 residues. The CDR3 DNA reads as TGCAGCGTTGTGCGGGGCGGACCCGAGCAGTTCTTC. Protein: CSVVRGGPEQFF.

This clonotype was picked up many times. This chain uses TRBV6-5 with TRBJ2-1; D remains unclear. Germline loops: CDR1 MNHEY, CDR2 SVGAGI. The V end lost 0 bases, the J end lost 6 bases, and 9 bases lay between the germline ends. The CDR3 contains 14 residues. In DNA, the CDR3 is TGTGCCAGCAGTTACTCCTCCGGTACCAATGAGCAGTTCTTC. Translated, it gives CASSYSSGTNEQFF.

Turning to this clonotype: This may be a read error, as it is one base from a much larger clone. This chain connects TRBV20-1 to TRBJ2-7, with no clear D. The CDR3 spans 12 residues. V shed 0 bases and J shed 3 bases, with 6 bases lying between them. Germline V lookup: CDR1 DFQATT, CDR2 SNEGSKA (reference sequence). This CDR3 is CSARDPVYEQYF. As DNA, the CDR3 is TGCAGTGCTAGAGACCCTGTCTACGAGCAGTACTTC.

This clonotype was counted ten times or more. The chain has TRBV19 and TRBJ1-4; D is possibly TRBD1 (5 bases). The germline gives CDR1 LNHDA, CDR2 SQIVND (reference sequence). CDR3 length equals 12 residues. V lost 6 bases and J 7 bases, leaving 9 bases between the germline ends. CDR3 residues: CASRTAGEKLFF. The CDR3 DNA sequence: TGTGCCAGTAGGACAGCGGGTGAAAAACTGTTTTTT.

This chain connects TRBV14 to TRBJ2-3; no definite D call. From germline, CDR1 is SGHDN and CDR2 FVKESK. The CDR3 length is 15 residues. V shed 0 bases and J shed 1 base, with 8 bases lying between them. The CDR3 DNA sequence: TGTGCCAGCAGCCAAGATTGGGCAGGCACAGATACGCAGTATTTT. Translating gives CASSQDWAGTDTQYF.

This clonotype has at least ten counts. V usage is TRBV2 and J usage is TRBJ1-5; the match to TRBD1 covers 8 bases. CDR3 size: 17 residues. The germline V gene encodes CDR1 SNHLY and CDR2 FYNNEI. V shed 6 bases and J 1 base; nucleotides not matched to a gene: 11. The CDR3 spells CASSAGTGAWSNQPQHF. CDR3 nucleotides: TGTGCCAGCAGCGCCGGGACAGGAGCATGGAGCAATCAGCCCCAGCATTTT. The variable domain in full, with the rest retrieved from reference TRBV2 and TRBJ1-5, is EPEVTQTPSHQVTQMGQEVILRCVPISNHLYFYWYRQILGQKVEFLVSFYNNEISEKSEIFDDQFSVERPDGSNFTLKIRSTKLEDSAMYFCASSAGTGAWSNQPQHFGDGTRLSIL.

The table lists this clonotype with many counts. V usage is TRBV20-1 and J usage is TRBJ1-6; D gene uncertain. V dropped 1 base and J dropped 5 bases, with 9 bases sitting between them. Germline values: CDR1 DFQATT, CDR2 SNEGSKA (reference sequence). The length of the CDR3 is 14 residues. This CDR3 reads CSARGSQHNSPLHF. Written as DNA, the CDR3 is TGCAGTGCTAGAGGCAGTCAACATAATTCACCCCTCCACTTT.

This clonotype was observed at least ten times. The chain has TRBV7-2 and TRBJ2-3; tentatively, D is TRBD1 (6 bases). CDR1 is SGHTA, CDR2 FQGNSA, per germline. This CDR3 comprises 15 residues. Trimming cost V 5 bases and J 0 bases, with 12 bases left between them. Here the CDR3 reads CASSQGQTSTDTQYF. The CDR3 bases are TGTGCCAGCAGCCAAGGACAGACAAGCACAGATACGCAGTATTTT. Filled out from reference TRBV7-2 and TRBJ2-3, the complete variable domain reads GAGVSQSPSNKVTEKGKDVELRCDPISGHTALYWYRQSLGQGLEFLIYFQGNSAPDKSGLPSDRFSAERTGGSVSTLTIQRTQQEDSAVYLCASSQGQTSTDTQYFGPGTRLTVL.

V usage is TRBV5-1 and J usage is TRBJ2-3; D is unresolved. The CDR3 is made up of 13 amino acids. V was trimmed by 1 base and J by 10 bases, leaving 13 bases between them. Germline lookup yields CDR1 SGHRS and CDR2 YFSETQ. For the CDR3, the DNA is TGCGCCAGCAGCTTGACCCTAAGGGAAGCGCAGTATTTT. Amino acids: CASSLTLREAQYF.

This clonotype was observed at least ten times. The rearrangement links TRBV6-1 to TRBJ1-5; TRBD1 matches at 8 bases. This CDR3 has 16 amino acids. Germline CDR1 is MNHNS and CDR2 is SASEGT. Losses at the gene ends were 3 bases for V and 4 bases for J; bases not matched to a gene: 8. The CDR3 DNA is TGTGCCAGCAGTGACAGGGGGCTTTTTCGAAATCAGCCCCAGCATTTT. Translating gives CASSDRGLFRNQPQHF.

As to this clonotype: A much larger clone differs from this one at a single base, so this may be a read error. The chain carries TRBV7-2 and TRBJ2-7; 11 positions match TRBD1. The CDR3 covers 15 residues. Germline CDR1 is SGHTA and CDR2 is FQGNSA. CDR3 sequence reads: CASSSRDRGTYVQYF. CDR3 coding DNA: TGTGCCAGCAGCTCCCGGGACAGGGGGACCTACGTGCAGTACTTC.

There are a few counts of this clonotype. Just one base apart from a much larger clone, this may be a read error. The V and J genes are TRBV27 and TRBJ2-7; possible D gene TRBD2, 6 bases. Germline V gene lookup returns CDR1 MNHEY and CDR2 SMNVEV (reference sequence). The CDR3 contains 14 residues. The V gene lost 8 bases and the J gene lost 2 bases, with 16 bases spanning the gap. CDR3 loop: CASGRGLVAYEQYF. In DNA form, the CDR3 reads TGTGCCAGCGGTAGGGGACTGGTAGCCTACGAGCAGTACTTC.

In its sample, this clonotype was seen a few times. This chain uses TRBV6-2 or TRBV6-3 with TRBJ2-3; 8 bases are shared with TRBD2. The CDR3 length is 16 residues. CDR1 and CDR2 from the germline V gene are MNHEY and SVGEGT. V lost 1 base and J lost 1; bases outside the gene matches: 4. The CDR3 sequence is CASSYFPRGGTDTQYF. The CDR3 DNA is TGTGCCAGCAGTTACTTTCCGCGGGGGGGCACAGATACGCAGTATTTT.

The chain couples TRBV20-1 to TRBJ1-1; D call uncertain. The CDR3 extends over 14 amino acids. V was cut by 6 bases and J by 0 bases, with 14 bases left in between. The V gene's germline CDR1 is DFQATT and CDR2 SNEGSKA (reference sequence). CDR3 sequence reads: CSASPGNMNTEAFF. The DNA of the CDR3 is TGCAGTGCCAGCCCAGGAAACATGAACACTGAAGCTTTCTTT.

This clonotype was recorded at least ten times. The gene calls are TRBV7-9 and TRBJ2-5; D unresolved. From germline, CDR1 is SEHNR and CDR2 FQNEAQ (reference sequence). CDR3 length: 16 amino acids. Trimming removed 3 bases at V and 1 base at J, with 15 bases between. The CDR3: CASSFPVLGSQETQYF. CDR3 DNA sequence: TGTGCCAGCAGCTTTCCAGTCCTGGGGTCCCAAGAGACCCAGTACTTC.

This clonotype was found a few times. Here the CDR3 reads CASSTRLNDGYTF. The CDR3 nucleotides read TGTGCCAGCAGCACCCGCCTCAACGATGGCTACACCTTC. The rearrangement links TRBV9 to TRBJ1-2; D is ambiguous. Germline values: CDR1 SGDLS, CDR2 YYNGEE. CDR3 size: 13 residues. The V and J ends lost 4 bases and 6 bases respectively, with 13 bases between them.

The CDR3 protein is CASNRDNSPLHF. CDR3 DNA sequence: TGTGCCAGCAACCGGGATAATTCACCCCTCCACTTT. This chain connects TRBV12-3 or TRBV12-4 to TRBJ1-6; no definite D call. The CDR3 runs to 12 residues. Between the trimmed V and J ends, which lost 7 bases and 5 bases, there was a span of 6 bases.

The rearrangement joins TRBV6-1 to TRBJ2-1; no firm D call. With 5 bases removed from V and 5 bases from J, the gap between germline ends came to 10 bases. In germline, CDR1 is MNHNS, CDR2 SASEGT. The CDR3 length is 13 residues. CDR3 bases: TGTGCCAGCAGTCCCTCGCTTCACAATGAGCAGTTCTTC. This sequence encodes CASSPSLHNEQFF.

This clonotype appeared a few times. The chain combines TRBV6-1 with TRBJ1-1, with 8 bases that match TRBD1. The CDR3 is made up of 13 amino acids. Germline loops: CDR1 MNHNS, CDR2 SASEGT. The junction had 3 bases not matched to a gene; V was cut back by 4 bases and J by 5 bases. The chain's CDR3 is CASSGTGLTEAFF. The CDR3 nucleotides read TGTGCCAGCAGTGGGACAGGGTTGACTGAAGCTTTCTTT.

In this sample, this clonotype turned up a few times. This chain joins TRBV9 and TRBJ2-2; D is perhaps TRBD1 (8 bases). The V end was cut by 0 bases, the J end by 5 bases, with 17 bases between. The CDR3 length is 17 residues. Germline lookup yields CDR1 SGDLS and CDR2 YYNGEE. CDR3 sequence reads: CASSVGPGQGLTGELFF. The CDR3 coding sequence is TGTGCCAGCAGCGTAGGCCCCGGACAGGGACTAACCGGGGAGCTGTTTTTT.

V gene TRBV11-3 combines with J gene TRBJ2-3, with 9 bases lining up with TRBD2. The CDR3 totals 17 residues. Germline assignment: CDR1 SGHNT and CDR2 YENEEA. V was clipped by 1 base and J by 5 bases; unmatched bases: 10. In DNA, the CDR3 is TGTGCCAGCAGCTTAGGTGTAGGCGGGGGGGCCGGAGATACGCAGTATTTT. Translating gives CASSLGVGGGAGDTQYF. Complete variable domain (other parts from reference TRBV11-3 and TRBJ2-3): EAGVVQSPRYKIIEKKQPVAFWCNPISGHNTLYWYLQNLGQGPELLIRYENEEAVDDSQLPKDRFSAERLKGVDSTLKIQPAELGDSAVYLCASSLGVGGGAGDTQYFGPGTRLTVL.

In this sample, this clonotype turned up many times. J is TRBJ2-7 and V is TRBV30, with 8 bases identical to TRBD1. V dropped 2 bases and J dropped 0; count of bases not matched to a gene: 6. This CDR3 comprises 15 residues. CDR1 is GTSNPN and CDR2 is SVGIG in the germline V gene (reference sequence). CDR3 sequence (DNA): TGTGCCTGGAGTACGGACAGGGACTTCTCCTACGAGCAGTACTTC. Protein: CAWSTDRDFSYEQYF.

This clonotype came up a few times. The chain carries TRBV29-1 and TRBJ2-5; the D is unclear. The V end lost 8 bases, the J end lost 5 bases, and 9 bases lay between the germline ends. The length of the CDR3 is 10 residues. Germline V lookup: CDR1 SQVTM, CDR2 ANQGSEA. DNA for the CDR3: TGCAGCACCGAGAGGGAGACCCAGTACTTC. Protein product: CSTERETQYF. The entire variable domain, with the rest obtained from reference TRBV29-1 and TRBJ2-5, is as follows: SAVISQKPSRDICQRGTSLTIQCQVDSQVTMMFWYRQQPGQSLTLIATANQGSEATYESGFVIDKFPISRPNLTFSTLTVSNMSPEDSSIYLCSTERETQYFGPGTRLLVL.

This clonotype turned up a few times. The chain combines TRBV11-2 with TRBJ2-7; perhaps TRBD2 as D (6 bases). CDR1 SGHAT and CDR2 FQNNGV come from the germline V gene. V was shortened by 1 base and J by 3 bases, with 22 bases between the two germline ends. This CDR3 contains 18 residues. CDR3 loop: CASSLAWIFSGVHYEQYF. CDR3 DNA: TGTGCCAGCAGCTTAGCCTGGATCTTTTCGGGGGTTCACTACGAGCAGTACTTC.

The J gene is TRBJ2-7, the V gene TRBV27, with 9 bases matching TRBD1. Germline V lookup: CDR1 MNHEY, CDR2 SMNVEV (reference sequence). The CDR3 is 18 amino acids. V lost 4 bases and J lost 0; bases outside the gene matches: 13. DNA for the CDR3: TGTGCCAGCAGTTCGGCCCCGGGACAGGGCTATGGCTCCTACGAGCAGTACTTC. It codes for CASSSAPGQGYGSYEQYF.

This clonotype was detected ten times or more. The CDR3 reads CASSSPQGTPNEQFF. The CDR3 nucleotides read TGTGCCAGCAGCTCCCCTCAGGGGACCCCCAATGAGCAGTTCTTC. V usage is TRBV7-8 and J usage is TRBJ2-1, with D perhaps matching TRBD1 (6 bases). V was pared by 4 bases and J by 6 bases, with 16 bases between. The CDR3 consists of 15 residues. The V gene's germline CDR1 is SGHVS and CDR2 FQNEAQ.

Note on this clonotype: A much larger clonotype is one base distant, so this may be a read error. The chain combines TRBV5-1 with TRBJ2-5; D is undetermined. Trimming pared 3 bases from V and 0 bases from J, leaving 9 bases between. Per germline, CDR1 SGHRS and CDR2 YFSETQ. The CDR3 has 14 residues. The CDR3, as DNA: TGCGCCAGCAGCTACGACCAGCACCAAGAGACCCAGTACTTC. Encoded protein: CASSYDQHQETQYF.

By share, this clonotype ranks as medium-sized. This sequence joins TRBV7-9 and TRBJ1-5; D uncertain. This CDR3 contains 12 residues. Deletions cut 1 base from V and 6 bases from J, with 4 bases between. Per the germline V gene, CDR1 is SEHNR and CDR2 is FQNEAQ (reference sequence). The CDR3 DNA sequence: TGTGCCAGCAGCTTAGGGACTCAGCCCCAGCATTTT. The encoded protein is CASSLGTQPQHF. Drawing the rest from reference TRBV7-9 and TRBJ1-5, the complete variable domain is DTGVSQNPRHKITKRGQNVTFRCDPISEHNRLYWYRQTLGQGPEFLTYFQNEAQLEKSRLLSDRFSAERPKGSFSTLEIQRTEQGDSAMYLCASSLGTQPQHFGDGTRLSIL.